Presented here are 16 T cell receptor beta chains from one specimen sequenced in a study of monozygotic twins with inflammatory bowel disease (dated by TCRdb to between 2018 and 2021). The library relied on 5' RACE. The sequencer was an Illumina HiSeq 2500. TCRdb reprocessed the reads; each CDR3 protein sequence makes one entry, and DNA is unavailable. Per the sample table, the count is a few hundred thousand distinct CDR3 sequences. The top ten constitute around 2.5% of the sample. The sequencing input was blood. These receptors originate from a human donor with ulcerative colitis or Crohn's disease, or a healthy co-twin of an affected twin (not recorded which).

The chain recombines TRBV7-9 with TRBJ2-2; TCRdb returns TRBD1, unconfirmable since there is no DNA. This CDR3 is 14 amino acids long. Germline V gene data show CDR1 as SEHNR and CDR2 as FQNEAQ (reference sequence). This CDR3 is CASSLASASGELFF.

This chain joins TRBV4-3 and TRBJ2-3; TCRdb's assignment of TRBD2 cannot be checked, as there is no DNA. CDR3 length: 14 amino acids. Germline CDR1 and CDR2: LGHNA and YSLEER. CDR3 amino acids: CASSQRAHTDTQYF.

CDR3 loop: CASSLADRTLAKNIQYF. The rearrangement joins TRBV7-7 to TRBJ2-4; TCRdb selects TRBD1, and the lack of DNA leaves this call unchecked. Germline CDR1 is SSHAT and CDR2 is FNYEAQ (reference sequence). The CDR3 runs to 17 residues.

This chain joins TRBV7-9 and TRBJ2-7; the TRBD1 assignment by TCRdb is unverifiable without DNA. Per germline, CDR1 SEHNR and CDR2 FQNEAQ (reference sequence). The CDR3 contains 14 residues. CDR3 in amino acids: CASRGQGGTYEQYF.

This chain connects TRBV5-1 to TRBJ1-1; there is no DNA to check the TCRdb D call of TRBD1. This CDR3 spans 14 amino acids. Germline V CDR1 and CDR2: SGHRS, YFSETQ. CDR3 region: CASSWTGGYTEAFF.

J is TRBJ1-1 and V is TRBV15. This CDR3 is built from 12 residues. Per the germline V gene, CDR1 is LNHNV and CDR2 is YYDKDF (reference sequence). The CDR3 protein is CATSGRGTEAFF. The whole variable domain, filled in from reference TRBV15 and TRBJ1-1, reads DAMVIQNPRYQVTQFGKPVTLSCSQTLNHNVMYWYQQKSSQAPKLLFHYYDKDFNNEADTPDNFQSRRPNTSFCFLDIRSPGLGDTAMYLCATSGRGTEAFFGQGTRLTVV.

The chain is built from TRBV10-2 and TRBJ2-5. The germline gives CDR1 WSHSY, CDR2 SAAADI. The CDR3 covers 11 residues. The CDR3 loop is CASSDPETQYF.

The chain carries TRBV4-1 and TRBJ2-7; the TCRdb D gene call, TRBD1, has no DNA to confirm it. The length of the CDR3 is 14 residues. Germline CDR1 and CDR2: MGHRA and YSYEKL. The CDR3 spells CASSFRQGIYEQYF.

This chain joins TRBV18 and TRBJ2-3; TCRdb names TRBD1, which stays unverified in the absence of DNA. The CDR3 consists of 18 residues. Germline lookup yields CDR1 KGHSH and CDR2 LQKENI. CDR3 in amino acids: CASSPKAGGPTSTDTQYF.

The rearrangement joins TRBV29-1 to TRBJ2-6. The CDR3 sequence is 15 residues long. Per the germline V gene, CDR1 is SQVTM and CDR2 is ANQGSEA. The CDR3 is CSVRGQSSGANVLTF.

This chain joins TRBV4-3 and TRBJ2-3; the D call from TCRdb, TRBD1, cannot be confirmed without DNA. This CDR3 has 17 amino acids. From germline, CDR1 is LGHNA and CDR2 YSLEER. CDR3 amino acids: CASSQVRGGAPRSAQYF.

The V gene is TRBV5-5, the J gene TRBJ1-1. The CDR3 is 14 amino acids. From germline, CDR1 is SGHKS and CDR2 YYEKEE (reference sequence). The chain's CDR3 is CASSLFGPNTEAFF.

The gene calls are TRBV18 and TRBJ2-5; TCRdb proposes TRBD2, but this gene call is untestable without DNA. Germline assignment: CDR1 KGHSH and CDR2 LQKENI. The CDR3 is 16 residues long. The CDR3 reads CASSLYASGGPRTQYF.

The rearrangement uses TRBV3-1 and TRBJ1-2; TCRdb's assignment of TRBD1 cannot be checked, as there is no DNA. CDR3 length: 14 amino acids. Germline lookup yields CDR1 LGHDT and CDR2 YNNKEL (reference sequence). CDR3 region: CASSPTGGIYGYTF.

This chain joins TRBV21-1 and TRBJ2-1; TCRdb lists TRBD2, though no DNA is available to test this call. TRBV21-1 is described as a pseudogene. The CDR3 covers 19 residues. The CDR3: CASSKGLAGEKSSYNEQFF.

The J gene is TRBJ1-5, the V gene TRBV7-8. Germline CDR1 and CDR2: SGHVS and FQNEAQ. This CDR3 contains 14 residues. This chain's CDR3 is CASSFGRNNQPQHF. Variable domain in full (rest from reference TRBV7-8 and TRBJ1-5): GAGVSQSPRYKVAKRGQDVALRCDPISGHVSLFWYQQALGQGPEFLTYFQNEAQLDKSGLPSDRFFAERPEGSVSTLKIQRTQQEDSAVYLCASSFGRNNQPQHFGDGTRLSIL.